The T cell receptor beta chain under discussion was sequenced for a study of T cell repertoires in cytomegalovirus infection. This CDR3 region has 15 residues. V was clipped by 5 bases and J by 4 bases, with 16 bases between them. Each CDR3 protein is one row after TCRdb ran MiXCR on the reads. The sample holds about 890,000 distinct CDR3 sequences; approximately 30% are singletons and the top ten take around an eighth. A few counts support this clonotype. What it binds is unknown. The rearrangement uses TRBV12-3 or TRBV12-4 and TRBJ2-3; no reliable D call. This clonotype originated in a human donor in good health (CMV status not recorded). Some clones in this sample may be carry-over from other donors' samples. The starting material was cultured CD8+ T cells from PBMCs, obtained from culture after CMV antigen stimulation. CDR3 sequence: CASSPPVISADTQYF. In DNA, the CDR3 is TGTGCCAGCAGTCCACCAGTAATAAGTGCAGATACGCAGTATTTT.